This passage covers 14 T cell receptor beta chains from one sample sequenced in a study of HIV-infected children after antiretroviral therapy interruption. Unique molecular identifiers were included in an RNA-based 3' RACE TCR library. TCRdb passed the 3' RACE reads through MiXCR, listing each CDR3 protein once. The data contain about 46,000 distinct CDR3 sequences, 4.3% of them singletons. Specified treatment: PENTA 11 planned treatment interruption arm or continuous ART arm. Sample: CD45RA+ CD4+ T cells from PBMCs, pooled from several time points, taken from a donor given antiretroviral therapy, either interrupted or continuous. Indicated subset: naive CD4+ CD45RA+ CD45RO- T cells. These receptors were taken from a pool of human donors with HIV.

This clonotype was recorded many times. This rearrangement joins TRBV7-9 to TRBJ2-7; TRBD2 might be the D (5 bases). Trimming shortened V by 5 bases and J by 6 bases, and 20 bases separated the two germline ends. The germline CDR1 and CDR2 sequences are SEHNR and FQNEAQ (reference sequence). The CDR3 has 15 amino acids. CDR3 amino acids: CASSPSFGFGGEQYF. The CDR3 DNA is TGTGCCAGCAGCCCTAGCTTTGGGTTTGGAGGCGAGCAGTACTTC.

This clonotype was seen ten or more times. This chain links TRBV4-1 with TRBJ1-2; 7 bases are shared with TRBD1. Germline CDR1 is MGHRA and CDR2 is YSYEKL. This CDR3 is 17 amino acids long. With 7 bases clipped from V and 2 bases from J, the junction kept 16 bases outside the gene matches. CDR3 residues: CASTYPGTDPINYGYTF. The CDR3 nucleotides are TGCGCCAGCACCTATCCCGGGACAGACCCTATAAACTATGGCTACACCTTC.

This clonotype showed up many times. The chain joins TRBV7-3 to TRBJ1-1; D may be TRBD1 (5 bases). The CDR3 is 15 residues long. Germline V gene sequence: CDR1 SGHTA, CDR2 FQGTGA. V lost 5 bases, J lost 5 bases, and 18 bases lay in between. CDR3 DNA sequence: TGTGCCAGCAGCCCCCGGGGGGGTCGGGAAACTGAAGCTTTCTTT. This codes for CASSPRGGRETEAFF.

This clonotype was seen at least ten times. The chain is built from TRBV27 and TRBJ1-3, with TRBD1 matching 9 bases. The V segment lost 8 bases and the J segment 3 bases; nucleotides outside the gene matches: 8. Germline assignment: CDR1 MNHEY and CDR2 SMNVEV (reference sequence). The CDR3 is 15 residues long. The CDR3: CASARTGAIGNTIYF. CDR3 nucleotides: TGTGCCAGCGCCCGGACAGGGGCAATTGGAAACACCATATATTTT.

V usage is TRBV20-1 and J usage is TRBJ1-6; 12 bases are shared with TRBD1. The J segment lost 9 bases and the V segment lost 5 bases, leaving 8 bases of the junction unmatched. Germline-derived CDR1 and CDR2 are DFQATT and SNEGSKA (reference sequence). CDR3 size: 15 residues. CDR3 region: CSALTGQGASSPLHF. The CDR3 nucleotides are TGCAGTGCTTTAACGGGACAGGGGGCGAGTTCACCCCTCCACTTT.

In this sample, this clonotype turned up many times. This chain connects TRBV5-1 to TRBJ2-1; 12 bases map to TRBD2. Trimming removed 3 bases from V and 0 bases from J; junction bases left unmatched: 7. CDR1 is SGHRS and CDR2 is YFSETQ in the germline V gene. This CDR3 comprises 18 residues. CDR3 in DNA: TGCGCCAGCAGCTGGGGGACTAGCGGGCGTAGCTCCTACAATGAGCAGTTCTTC. Amino acids: CASSWGTSGRSSYNEQFF.

This clonotype was counted ten times or more. The rearrangement uses TRBV2 and TRBJ2-4; weak D call: TRBD2 (6 bases). This CDR3 has 16 residues. CDR1 and CDR2 (germline): SNHLY, FYNNEI. The V and J ends lost 3 bases and 5 bases respectively, with 17 bases between them. The CDR3 region has the DNA TGTGCCAGCAGTGAGACTCAGACTAGTTTCCAAAACATTCAGTACTTC. Its protein product is CASSETQTSFQNIQYF.

In this sample, this clonotype turned up many times. The chain uses TRBV5-1 and TRBJ2-7; a weak D match, TRBD1 (5 bases). This CDR3 contains 14 residues. The V gene's germline CDR1 is SGHRS and CDR2 YFSETQ. With 0 bases removed from V and 0 bases from J, the gap between germline ends came to 7 bases. DNA for the CDR3: TGCGCCAGCAGCTTGGGTGACAGCTCCTACGAGCAGTACTTC. Translating gives CASSLGDSSYEQYF.

This clonotype was found many times. V is TRBV5-6 and J is TRBJ2-3, with D perhaps assigned TRBD1 or TRBD2 (5 bases each). The CDR3 totals 16 residues. Looked up from germline, CDR1 is SGHDT and CDR2 is YYEEEE. V gave up 2 bases and J gave up 3 bases, with 16 bases separating them. CDR3 sequence (DNA): TGTGCCAGCAGCTTAAGCGCCGGGGCTCGGACAGATACGCAGTATTTT. Its protein product is CASSLSAGARTDTQYF.

The chain combines TRBV12-3 or TRBV12-4 with TRBJ2-1; D is uncertain. The CDR3 has 13 amino acids. Trimming took 4 bases from V and 9 from J, leaving 13 bases between them. CDR3 coding DNA: TGTGCCAGCAGTTCCCTACTTTGGGGTGAGCAGTTCTTC. This codes for CASSSLLWGEQFF.

This clonotype has just a few counts. The chain employs TRBV25-1 and TRBJ2-3, with D unresolved. The CDR3 totals 12 residues. Looked up from germline, CDR1 is MGHDK and CDR2 is SYGVNS. Trimming removed 3 bases from V and 3 bases from J, with 4 bases in between. CDR3 loop: CASSELTDTQYF. CDR3 in DNA: TGTGCCAGCAGTGAGTTAACAGATACGCAGTATTTT.

At least ten counts were recorded for this clonotype. V gene TRBV10-1 combines with J gene TRBJ2-7; D unresolved. The CDR3 loop spans 10 amino acids. Trimming removed 8 bases at V and 3 bases at J, with 5 bases between. Germline loops: CDR1 WNHNN, CDR2 SYGVQD (reference sequence). The CDR3 coding sequence is TGCGCCAGCGGAGACTACGAGCAGTACTTC. Its translation is CASGDYEQYF.

In its sample, this clonotype was seen many times. The chain combines TRBV5-1 with TRBJ2-7; D gene uncertain. The ends were cut back, 0 bases at V and 0 bases at J, with 10 bases in the middle. There are 15 residues in the CDR3. Per germline, CDR1 SGHRS and CDR2 YFSETQ. Here the CDR3 DNA reads TGCGCCAGCAGCTTGGACGGACCGACCTCCTACGAGCAGTACTTC. Its translation: CASSLDGPTSYEQYF.

Ten or more counts support this clonotype. The chain joins TRBV12-3 or TRBV12-4 to TRBJ1-6, with TRBD1 matching 10 bases. J gave up 5 bases and V 6 bases, and 1 base lay outside the gene matches. The CDR3 consists of 14 residues. CDR3 DNA: TGTGCCAGCAGGGGACAGGGGAATAATTCACCCCTCCACTTT. Amino acids: CASRGQGNNSPLHF.